The source of this T cell receptor beta chain is a study of T cell changes during pregnancy in multiple sclerosis. The data were produced by immunoSEQ multiplex PCR, yet TCRdb's version contains in-frame clones alone and is incomplete. The data contain roughly 90,000 clones, 85% to 95% of them singletons. Germline V gene lookup returns CDR1 LNHDA and CDR2 SQIVND (reference sequence). V lost 3 bases to trimming and J lost 1 base, with 10 bases between them. The CDR3 extends over 15 amino acids. Material: peripheral blood, obtained in the third trimester of pregnancy. This chain links TRBV19 with TRBJ1-5; possibly TRBD1 for D (5 bases). The clonotype was recovered from a female donor with multiple sclerosis, enrolled in a pregnancy study. In DNA form, the CDR3 reads TGTGCCAGTAGTATCGGAGGGGAAAGCAATCAGCCCCAGCATTTT. This sequence encodes CASSIGGESNQPQHF.